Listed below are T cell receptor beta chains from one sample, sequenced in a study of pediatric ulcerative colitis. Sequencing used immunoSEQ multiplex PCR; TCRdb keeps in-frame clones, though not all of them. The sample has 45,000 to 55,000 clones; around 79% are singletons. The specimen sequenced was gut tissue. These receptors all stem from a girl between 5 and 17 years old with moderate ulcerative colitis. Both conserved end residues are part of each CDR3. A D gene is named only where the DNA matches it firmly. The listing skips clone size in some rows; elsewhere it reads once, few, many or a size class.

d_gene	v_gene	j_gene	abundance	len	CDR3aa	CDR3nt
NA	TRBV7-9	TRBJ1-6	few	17	CASSLFIGPQTNSPLHF	TGTGCCAGCAGCCTCTTCATAGGACCGCAGACAAATTCACCCCTCCACTTT
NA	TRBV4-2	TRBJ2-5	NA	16	CASSQDLGRGSETQYF	TGTGCCAGCAGCCAAGATCTGGGGCGGGGTTCAGAGACCCAGTACTTC
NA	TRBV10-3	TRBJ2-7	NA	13	CATMPTSLYEQYF	TGTGCCACAATGCCAACTAGCCTCTACGAGCAGTACTTC
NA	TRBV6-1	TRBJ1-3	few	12	CASSIRPNTIYF	TGTGCCAGCAGTATTCGTCCGAACACCATATATTTT
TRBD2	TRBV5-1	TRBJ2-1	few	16	CASSSAGIAGVHEQFF	TGCGCCAGCAGCTCTGCGGGGATAGCGGGAGTCCATGAGCAGTTCTTC
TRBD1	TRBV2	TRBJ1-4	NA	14	CASTSGTANEKLFF	TGTGCCAGCACGTCCGGGACAGCAAATGAAAAACTGTTTTTT
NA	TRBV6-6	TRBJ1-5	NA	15	CASSSDFDGDQPQHF	TGTGCCAGCAGTTCCGACTTTGACGGGGATCAGCCCCAGCATTTT
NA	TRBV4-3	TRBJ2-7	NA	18	CASSQDTRGSYSSYEQYF	TGCGCCAGCAGCCAAGATACGAGGGGCTCCTACTCTTCCTACGAGCAGTACTTC
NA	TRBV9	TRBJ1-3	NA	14	CASSVGRETNTIYF	TGTGCCAGCAGCGTAGGAAGGGAAACAAACACCATATATTTT
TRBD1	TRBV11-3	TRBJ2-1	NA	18	CASSLEGVGTGRNNEQFF	TGTGCCAGCAGCTTAGAGGGGGTAGGGACAGGGAGGAACAATGAGCAGTTCTTC